These 9 T cell receptor beta chains were sequenced from one sample in a study of PD-1 blockade in classical Hodgkin lymphoma. After autologous stem cell transplantation all patients relapsed, and prior brentuximab vedotin exposure differed between cohorts. Clones were read by immunoSEQ multiplex PCR, and TCRdb kept only the in-frame ones, dropping some. The repertoire consists of approximately 100,000 clones, with about 89% occurring once and the leading ten covering under 8%. Sequenced here: peripheral blood mononuclear cells (PBMCs), sampled before the second cycle of nivolumab. These TCRs come from a human donor with classical Hodgkin lymphoma.

This chain links TRBV7-2 with TRBJ1-5; D not resolved. V was cut by 1 base and J by 0 bases, with 7 bases left in between. The CDR3 covers 15 residues. Germline CDR1 reads SGHTA; CDR2 reads FQGNSA. The CDR3 DNA follows: TGTGCCAGCAGCTTAGTGTCGCATAGCAATCAGCCCCAGCATTTT. Translation: CASSLVSHSNQPQHF.

CDR3 bases: TGTGCCAGCAGCTTATTGGGGGCCGGGTACACTGAAGCTTTCTTT. This codes for CASSLLGAGYTEAFF. V usage is TRBV7-6 and J usage is TRBJ1-1, with D perhaps TRBD1 (6 bases). Trimming cost V 2 bases and J 3 bases, with 13 bases left between them. Germline loops: CDR1 SGHVS, CDR2 FNYEAQ. The CDR3 sequence is 15 residues long.

The CDR3 here is CASSEGFGGNTIYF. In DNA, the CDR3 is TGTGCCAGCAGTGAAGGGTTCGGGGGGAACACCATATATTTT. This rearrangement joins TRBV6-1 to TRBJ1-3; a possible D gene is TRBD1 (5 bases). Per germline, CDR1 MNHNS and CDR2 SASEGT. The CDR3 runs 14 residues. V was shortened by 1 base and J by 7 bases, with 11 bases between the two germline ends.

The rearrangement links TRBV7-9 to TRBJ2-2, with D perhaps given as TRBD1 or TRBD2 (6 bases each). V was trimmed by 2 bases and J by 1 base, leaving 14 bases between them. Germline lookup yields CDR1 SEHNR and CDR2 FQNEAQ (reference sequence). The CDR3 runs to 17 residues. The CDR3 sequence: CASSLLLGGGNTGELFF. CDR3 DNA: TGTGCCAGCAGCTTACTCCTAGGAGGGGGGAACACCGGGGAGCTGTTTTTT.

The chain couples TRBV11-2 to TRBJ2-7, with D tentatively TRBD2 (5 bases). V was pared by 5 bases and J by 9 bases, with 11 bases between. CDR1 is SGHAT, CDR2 FQNNGV, per germline. The CDR3 totals 11 residues. This CDR3 is CASSPSEGQYF. CDR3 sequence (DNA): TGTGCCAGCAGCCCCTCCGAGGGGCAGTACTTC.

V usage is TRBV5-1 and J usage is TRBJ2-2, with 9 bases that match TRBD2. With V trimmed by 2 bases and J by 0 bases, 8 bases remained unmatched. The germline V gene has CDR1 SGHRS and CDR2 YFSETQ. The CDR3 contains 18 residues. The CDR3 sequence is CASSFRGSGGPNTGELFF. As DNA, the CDR3 is TGCGCCAGCAGCTTCAGGGGTAGCGGGGGCCCGAACACCGGGGAGCTGTTTTTT. Based on the CDR3 plus reference TRBV5-1 and TRBJ2-2, the full variable domain is KAGVTQTPRYLIKTRGQQVTLSCSPISGHRSVSWYQQTPGQGLQFLFEYFSETQRNKGNFPGRFSGRQFSNSRSEMNVSTLELGDSALYLCASSFRGSGGPNTGELFFGEGSRLTVL.

The chain couples TRBV5-6 to TRBJ1-5; TRBD1 aligns across 10 bases. There are 15 residues in the CDR3. The V gene end was trimmed by 3 bases and the J gene end by 11 bases; junction bases not matched to a gene: 11. Germline CDR1 and CDR2: SGHDT and YYEEEE. The CDR3 nucleotides read TGTGCCAGCAGCTCCCCGGGACAGGGGATAACAGCCCAGCATTTT. Encoded protein: CASSSPGQGITAQHF.

CDR3 protein: CASSQDPTGEHQPQHF. The CDR3, as DNA: TGTGCCAGCAGCCAAGATCCGACAGGGGAGCACCAGCCCCAGCATTTT. V gene TRBV4-2 combines with J gene TRBJ1-5; 8 bases line up with TRBD1. CDR3 length: 16 residues. Germline V CDR1 and CDR2: LGHNA, YNFKEQ. V trimming: 0 bases; J trimming: 7 bases; junction bases outside the gene matches: 8.

A single count supports this clone. The V gene is TRBV18, the J gene TRBJ2-6; D perhaps matches TRBD2 (7 bases). The V gene lost 4 bases and the J gene lost 4 bases, with 14 bases spanning the gap. Germline lookup yields CDR1 KGHSH and CDR2 LQKENI. The CDR3 is 16 residues long. Here the CDR3 DNA reads TGTGCCAGCTCACACAGGGAGGGTACCGGGGCCAACGTCCTGACTTTC. Translating it yields CASSHREGTGANVLTF.